This T cell receptor beta chain was sequenced for a study of read filtering for tumor transcriptome and immune sequencing. For the study at large: Revised staging placed roughly 8 patients in R-ISS I, roughly 16 in II, about seven in III.

The CDR3 is made up of 14 amino acids. Germline values: CDR1 MNHNS, CDR2 SASEGT. Trimming shortened V by 2 bases and J by 1 base, and 9 bases separated the two germline ends. Molecular barcoded adaptors covering alpha/delta and beta/gamma chains were used on 400 ng RNA. Each CDR3 protein is one row after TCRdb ran MiXCR on the reads. The profile shows around 65,000 distinct CDR3 sequences, approximately 18% of them singletons. This clonotype was detected ten times or more. The origin of this receptor is a donor aged 40 or older with multiple myeloma. V is TRBV6-1 and J is TRBJ2-7; D remains ambiguous. The sample comprised a population of CD138-negative cells sorted from bone marrow. The CDR3 is CASSERPGSYEQYF. The CDR3 DNA is TGTGCCAGCAGTGAACGGCCGGGTTCCTACGAGCAGTACTTC.